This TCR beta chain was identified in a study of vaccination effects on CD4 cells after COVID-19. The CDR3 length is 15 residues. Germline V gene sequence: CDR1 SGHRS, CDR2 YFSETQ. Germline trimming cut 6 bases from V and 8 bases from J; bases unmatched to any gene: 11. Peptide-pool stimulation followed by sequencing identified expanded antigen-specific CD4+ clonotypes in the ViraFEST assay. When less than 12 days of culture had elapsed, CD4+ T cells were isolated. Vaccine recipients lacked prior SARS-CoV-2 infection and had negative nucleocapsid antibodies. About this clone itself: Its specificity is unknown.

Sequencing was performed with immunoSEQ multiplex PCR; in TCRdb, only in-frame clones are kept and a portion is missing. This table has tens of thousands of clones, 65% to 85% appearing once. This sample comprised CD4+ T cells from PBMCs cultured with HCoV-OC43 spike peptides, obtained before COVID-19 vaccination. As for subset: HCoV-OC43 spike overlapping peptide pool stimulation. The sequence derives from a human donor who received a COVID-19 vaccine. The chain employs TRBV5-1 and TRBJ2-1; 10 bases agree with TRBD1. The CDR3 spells CASTNQGTGDDEQFF. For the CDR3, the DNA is TGCGCCAGCACCAACCAGGGGACAGGGGACGATGAGCAGTTCTTC.